Listed below are T cell receptor beta chains from one sample, sequenced in a study of blood T cell repertoires in COVID-19. Generated by immunoSEQ multiplex PCR, the TCRdb table keeps only in-frame clones and is missing some. This table holds approximately 90,000 clones, about 85% found once. Sequencing was done on a sample of peripheral blood. The receptors come from a man aged 60-69 years with acute or convalescent COVID-19. Each CDR3 is given with its conserved first and last residue. Fields, in order: clone size, V gene, CDR3 length, D gene, J gene, CDR3 DNA, CDR3 protein. D genes are given only for firm matches. The size entry is marked missing in some rows and otherwise reads once, few, many or a size class.

>-|TRBV27|16|TRBD1|TRBJ1-1
TGTGCCAGCAGGCTCGGAAGGGGGCTCATGAACACTGAAGCTTTCTTT
CASRLGRGLMNTEAFF
>once|TRBV4-1|11|-|TRBJ2-7
TGCGCCAGCAGCCTTCGTTACGAGCAGTACTTC
CASSLRYEQYF
>-|TRBV6-5|15|-|TRBJ2-5
TGTGCCAGCAGACGGTTGGGGGCAGGGGAAGAGACCCAGTACTTC
CASRRLGAGEETQYF
>-|TRBV30|15|-|TRBJ2-1
TGTGCCTGGAGTGTCGACAGAGTCACCTACAATGAGCAGTTCTTC
CAWSVDRVTYNEQFF
>-|TRBV19|14|-|TRBJ1-2
TGTGCCAGTAGTATACTACCGAATAACTATGGCTACACCTTC
CASSILPNNYGYTF
>-|TRBV5-1|15|TRBD1|TRBJ1-6
TGCGCCAGCAGCTTGGCCGGGACAGAGAATTCACCCCTCCACTTT
CASSLAGTENSPLHF
>-|TRBV6-5|14|TRBD2|TRBJ2-7
TGTGCCAGCAGTTCCAGCGGGAGGTTCTACGAGCAGTACTTC
CASSSSGRFYEQYF
>-|TRBV30|13|-|TRBJ1-1
TGTGCCTGGAGTGTGGCCGGGGGTAATGAAGCTTTCTTT
CAWSVAGGNEAFF
>-|TRBV5-4|13|-|TRBJ2-1
TGTGCCAGCAGCGTTGGGAGTTACAATGAGCAGTTCTTC
CASSVGSYNEQFF
>-|TRBV5-4|17|TRBD2|TRBJ2-2
TGTGCCAGCAGCCCAGCCACTAGCGGGACGAACACCGGGGAGCTGTTTTTT
CASSPATSGTNTGELFF
>-|TRBV5-1|17|TRBD2|TRBJ2-3
TGCGCCAGCAGCTTGGAGACTAGCCTAAAAACCACAGATACGCAGTATTTT
CASSLETSLKTTDTQYF
>-|TRBV19|15|TRBD1|TRBJ1-3
TGTGCCAGTAGTACTGGGACAGGGTCAGGAAACACCATATATTTT
CASSTGTGSGNTIYF
>-|TRBV3-1/TRBV3-2|16|TRBD2|TRBJ2-2
TGTGCCAGCAGCTCCCCCAGCGGGGGGGCCGGCGGGGAGCTGTTTTTT
CASSSPSGGAGGELFF
>-|TRBV4-1|16|TRBD1|TRBJ2-2
TGCGCCAGCAGCCAAGGGACAGGTTGGAACACCGGGGAGCTGTTTTTT
CASSQGTGWNTGELFF
>-|TRBV10-1|16|TRBD1|TRBJ2-1
TGCGCCAGCAGTGAGTCAAAGGGACAGGTCTACAATGAGCAGTTCTTC
CASSESKGQVYNEQFF
>-|TRBV5-1|14|TRBD1|TRBJ1-2
TGCGCCAGCAGCCAGACCGGGACAGGGGACTTCTACACCTTC
CASSQTGTGDFYTF
>-|TRBV7-2|15|-|TRBJ2-5
TGTGCCAGCAGCTTATCCAGGGGTGTCAGCGAGACCCAGTACTTC
CASSLSRGVSETQYF
>-|TRBV5-1|14|-|TRBJ2-2
TGCGCCAGCAGCTTGAACTCCTACACCGGGGAGCTGTTTTTT
CASSLNSYTGELFF
>-|TRBV10-3|13|-|TRBJ2-6
TGTGCCATCAGCGGGGCTGGGGCCAACGTCCTGACTTTC
CAISGAGANVLTF
>-|TRBV4-3|13|-|TRBJ1-1
TGCGCCAGCAGCGGCGGGCTGAACACTGAAGCTTTCTTT
CASSGGLNTEAFF
>-|TRBV7-2|14|TRBD2|TRBJ2-3
TGTGCCAGCATCTTGGCGGGGGGCTCTGATACGCAGTATTTT
CASILAGGSDTQYF
>-|TRBV4-1|15|TRBD1|TRBJ1-5
TGCGCCAGCAGCCAAGGGACAGGCGGCAATCAGCCCCAGCATTTT
CASSQGTGGNQPQHF
>-|TRBV10-3|12|-|TRBJ2-3
TGTGCCATCAGTGACGCCGCGGGTACGCAGTATTTT
CAISDAAGTQYF
>-|TRBV10-3|15|TRBD1|TRBJ2-5
TGTGCCATCAGTGAGTACAGGGGTGGCCAAGAGACCCAGTACTTC
CAISEYRGGQETQYF
>-|TRBV5-8|12|-|TRBJ1-5
TGTGCCAGCAGCCCGAGAGGTCAGCCCCAGCATTTT
CASSPRGQPQHF
>-|TRBV7-3|16|TRBD1|TRBJ2-3
TGTGCCAGCAGCTCCGGACAGGACCCTAGCACAGATACGCAGTATTTT
CASSSGQDPSTDTQYF
>-|TRBV12-3/TRBV12-4|11|-|TRBJ1-1
TGTGCCAGCAGTCCCGGAGGGGCGGCTTTCTTT
CASSPGGAAFF
>-|TRBV12-3/TRBV12-4|12|-|TRBJ2-7
TGTGCCAGCAGTCGGGGGTATGGCGAGCAGTACTTC
CASSRGYGEQYF
>-|TRBV5-4|14|TRBD1|TRBJ1-2
TGTGCCAGCAGCCAAGGACAGGCCCGGAGCGGCTACACCTTC
CASSQGQARSGYTF
>few|TRBV11-3|16|TRBD1|TRBJ2-3
TGTGCCAGCAGCCCCCGAACAGGGGGCAAGGTAGATACGCAGTATTTT
CASSPRTGGKVDTQYF
>-|TRBV7-7|15|TRBD2|TRBJ2-1
TGTGCTAGCAGCCTGGGACTAGCGTACTACAATGAGCAGTTCTTC
CASSLGLAYYNEQFF
>-|TRBV7-3|13|-|TRBJ1-2
TGTGCCAGCAGCCCCCGAGAGGGCCAAGGCTACACCTTC
CASSPREGQGYTF
>-|TRBV9|15|TRBD2|TRBJ2-5
TGTGCCAGCAGCCGTTTAGCGGGGAACCAAGAGACCCAGTACTTC
CASSRLAGNQETQYF
>-|TRBV27|16|TRBD1|TRBJ1-1
TGTGCCAGCAGATCGGGACAGGGCTACCCGAACACTGAAGCTTTCTTT
CASRSGQGYPNTEAFF
>once|TRBV2|13|TRBD1|TRBJ2-5
TGTGCCAGCAGTTATGACAGGGTTGGGACCCAGTACTTC
CASSYDRVGTQYF
>-|TRBV7-9|14|-|TRBJ1-5
TGTGCCAGCAGCCAAGACAGTTTCAATCAGCCCCAGCATTTT
CASSQDSFNQPQHF
>-|TRBV7-8|14|-|TRBJ1-1
TGTGCCAGCAGCTTAACAAACCGGGACACTGAAGCTTTCTTT
CASSLTNRDTEAFF
>-|TRBV7-8|12|-|TRBJ2-5
TGTGCCAGCAGCCCTAGCAGGGAGACCCAGTACTTC
CASSPSRETQYF
>-|TRBV5-1|14|TRBD1|TRBJ2-7
TGCGCCAGCAGCTTGGGACAGGGTATGTACGAGCAGTACTTC
CASSLGQGMYEQYF
>-|TRBV19|15|-|TRBJ2-5
TGTGCCAGTAGTTTTCGACTAGGGGCCCAAGAGACCCAGTACTTC
CASSFRLGAQETQYF
>-|TRBV7-9|13|-|TRBJ2-5
TGTGCCAGCAGCTTCTTACCCGGTGAGACCCAGTACTTC
CASSFLPGETQYF
>-|TRBV6-6|14|TRBD1|TRBJ1-5
TGTGCCAGCAGCCGACAGGGGGGCAATCAGCCCCAGCATTTT
CASSRQGGNQPQHF
>-|TRBV6-2/TRBV6-3|18|TRBD1|TRBJ2-2
TGTGCCAGCAGTCAAGCCCTTGCCGGGACAGGGGGTCTCGGGGAGCTGTTTTTT
CASSQALAGTGGLGELFF
>-|TRBV4-3|15|-|TRBJ1-1
TGCGCCAGCAGCCAAGATGTTGCGAGGGGGACTGAAGCTTTCTTT
CASSQDVARGTEAFF
>-|TRBV19|17|-|TRBJ1-3
TGTGCCAGTAGTATAGATGGGAGTTCGCTCTCTGGAAACACCATATATTTT
CASSIDGSSLSGNTIYF
>-|TRBV30|13|-|TRBJ1-5
TGTGCCTGGAGTGGCCGGGTAAATCAGCCCCAGCATTTT
CAWSGRVNQPQHF
>few|TRBV19|15|-|TRBJ2-3
TGTGCCAGTAGTATCCCCGGGAGAGGGGCAGATACGCAGTATTTT
CASSIPGRGADTQYF
>-|TRBV30|14|TRBD2|TRBJ2-1
TGTGCCTGGAGCAGTGGCGGGAGGAGGTATGAGCAGTTCTTC
CAWSSGGRRYEQFF
>-|TRBV15|18|-|TRBJ2-1
TGTGCCACCAGCAGAGAAGTCCCGCAGGGTTTTCTCTACAATGAGCAGTTCTTC
CATSREVPQGFLYNEQFF
>once|TRBV10-2|17|-|TRBJ1-1
TGCGCCAGCAGTGAGTCAGCGGGGGAATTTGGGGGCACTGAAGCTTTCTTT
CASSESAGEFGGTEAFF
>-|TRBV11-3|15|-|TRBJ2-3
TGTGCCAGCAGCTTAGGGAGCGGCGGGGCTAATACGCAGTATTTT
CASSLGSGGANTQYF
>-|TRBV9|15|-|TRBJ2-3
TGTGCCAGCAGCGTAGTCGGGGGTAGCACAGATACGCAGTATTTT
CASSVVGGSTDTQYF
>-|TRBV30|13|-|TRBJ2-7
TGTGCCTGGAGTGTAGACGGGGACTACGAGCAGTACTTC
CAWSVDGDYEQYF
>-|TRBV7-9|15|TRBD1|TRBJ1-6
TGTGCCAGCAGCTTAGAACAGGGGTGGAAACCACCCCTCCACTTT
CASSLEQGWKPPLHF
>-|TRBV4-2|16|TRBD1|TRBJ2-2
TGTGCCAGCAGCCAAGGGGACAGGTCCAACACCGGGGAGCTGTTTTTT
CASSQGDRSNTGELFF
>-|TRBV7-2|15|TRBD1|TRBJ1-5
TGTGCCAGCAGCTTAGGGGGACAGCGCAATCAGCCCCAGCATTTT
CASSLGGQRNQPQHF
>-|TRBV6-5|12|-|TRBJ1-2
TGTGCCAGCAGTCGGAGGGGCTATGGCTACACCTTC
CASSRRGYGYTF